Listed below are T cell receptor beta chains from one sample, sequenced in a study of PD-1 blockade in mismatch repair-deficient tumors. Generated by immunoSEQ multiplex PCR, the TCRdb table keeps only in-frame clones and is missing some. The table includes some 100,000 clones, roughly four fifths detected once. The sequenced sample was peripheral blood, obtained 36 weeks after starting pembrolizumab. The receptor source for this set is an adult with mismatch repair-deficient cancer. Both conserved end residues are part of each CDR3. The D gene is left open where the match is weak. The size entry is marked missing in some rows and otherwise reads once, few, many or a size class.

TGTGCCAGCAGTGAATCCTATGGCGCTTTCTTT,CASSESYGAFF,TRBV2,-,few,TRBJ1-1
TGTGCCAGCAGCTCACTTACAGGGAGCGAGCAGTACTTC,CASSSLTGSEQYF,TRBV7-3,-,-,TRBJ2-7
TGTGCCTGGAGTGTACACAGGGCTGCCGGCTACACCTTC,CAWSVHRAAGYTF,TRBV30,-,once,TRBJ1-2
TGTGCCAGCAGCTTATTGGGAGAAAGGGGAGAGACCCAGTACTTC,CASSLLGERGETQYF,TRBV27,-,-,TRBJ2-5
TGCGCCAGCCTACAGGGACTAGCGTCGGAGGGTGAGCAGTTCTTC,CASLQGLASEGEQFF,TRBV5-1,TRBD2,-,TRBJ2-1
TGTGCCAGCACTCGCATAGCGGGAACAGATACGCAGTATTTT,CASTRIAGTDTQYF,TRBV6-5,TRBD2,-,TRBJ2-3
TGTGCCATCAGTGAGTCGACGGGGGGCGGTTACTATGGCTACACCTTC,CAISESTGGGYYGYTF,TRBV10-3,-,-,TRBJ1-2
TGTGCCAGCTCACTCGGGAGACAGCAGGGAGAGACCCAGTACTTC,CASSLGRQQGETQYF,TRBV18,-,few,TRBJ2-5
TGTGCCAGTAGCCCCGGGGCAGGGGTCTATTATGGCTACACCTTC,CASSPGAGVYYGYTF,TRBV19,-,-,TRBJ1-2
TGTGCCAGCAGCGAAGCGACTGGGACTCGCACTGAAGCTTTCTTT,CASSEATGTRTEAFF,TRBV7-3,-,-,TRBJ1-1
TGTGCCTGGCGGACAAATAGCAATCAGCCCCAGCATTTT,CAWRTNSNQPQHF,TRBV30,-,once,TRBJ1-5
TGTGCTAGTGGTCCCCGACTAGCCGGATTTAACACAGATACGCAGTATTTT,CASGPRLAGFNTDTQYF,TRBV12-5,TRBD2,-,TRBJ2-3
TGTGCCACCAGCAGAGATCTAGCCGGGCTGTATTTT,CATSRDLAGLYF,TRBV15,-,few,TRBJ2-3
TGTGCCAGCAGCCCGGGACAGTCATATGGCTACACCTTC,CASSPGQSYGYTF,TRBV5-6,TRBD1,-,TRBJ1-2
TGCGCCAGGATATCAGGGGTCCCCTCCTCCTACGAGCAGTACTTC,CARISGVPSSYEQYF,TRBV10-1,-,-,TRBJ2-7
TGTGCCAGTAGTACCGGACAGGCACGCACAGATACGCAGTATTTT,CASSTGQARTDTQYF,TRBV19,TRBD1,-,TRBJ2-3
TGTGCCAGCAGCAATAGGCGGCCAGGGGAAGAGACCCAGTACTTC,CASSNRRPGEETQYF,TRBV11-3,-,-,TRBJ2-5
TGTGCCAGCAGCGTAGCCTCCACATCGTACGGCATTCAGTACTTC,CASSVASTSYGIQYF,TRBV9,-,-,TRBJ2-4
TGTGCCAGCAGTGCAGACAGTGAGAGCTCCTACGAGCAGTACTTC,CASSADSESSYEQYF,TRBV14,-,-,TRBJ2-7
TGTGCCTGGAGCGCCGACGGGGGGCTTATTGAAAAACTGTTTTTT,CAWSADGGLIEKLFF,TRBV30,-,-,TRBJ1-4
TGCGCCAGCAGTCGGGACAGGGGAGGAATGAACACTGAAGCTTTCTTT,CASSRDRGGMNTEAFF,TRBV5-1,TRBD1,-,TRBJ1-1
TGTGCCAGCCACCTAGCCCCCTACGAGCAGTACTTC,CASHLAPYEQYF,TRBV6-1,-,-,TRBJ2-7
TGTGCCAGCAGTCTCCAGGCAGGAGTGAACACTGAAGCTTTCTTT,CASSLQAGVNTEAFF,TRBV27,-,-,TRBJ1-1
TGTGCCTGGATCCCAGGGGGCCAAGAGACCCAGTACTTC,CAWIPGGQETQYF,TRBV30,TRBD1,-,TRBJ2-5
TGTGCCAGCAGTGAGAGGGGAGTTCCTTACAATGAGCAGTTCTTC,CASSERGVPYNEQFF,TRBV2,-,-,TRBJ2-1
TGTGCCAGCAGACGCCAGGGAATGGAATATAGCAATCAGCCCCAGCATTTT,CASRRQGMEYSNQPQHF,TRBV27,-,-,TRBJ1-5
TGCGCCAGCAGCCAAGATGAAGAATCTCCTAACTATGGCTACACCTTC,CASSQDEESPNYGYTF,TRBV23-1,-,few,TRBJ1-2
TGTGCCAGCAGATACTCAAGCTCCTCTGGAAACACCATATATTTT,CASRYSSSSGNTIYF,TRBV6-6,-,-,TRBJ1-3